This TCR beta chain derives from a study of graft-versus-host responses after intestinal transplantation. In regard to this clone: Its specificity is not known.

The CDR3 runs 12 residues. The V gene lost 4 bases and the J gene lost 5 bases, with 6 bases spanning the gap. Germline V lookup: CDR1 SGDLS, CDR2 YYNGEE. General observations from the study: Some GvH clones were seen earlier in gut or blood, suggesting intestinal origin.

This table comes from immunoSEQ multiplex PCR, and its TCRdb copy is limited to in-frame clones, with some not included. Among about 120,000 clones listed, 80% to 95% were seen once. The TCR sequence derives from a human donor who received an intestinal transplant. V and J are TRBV9 and TRBJ1-4; D gene uncertain. The sequencing used unstimulated CD4+ T cells sorted from spleen or lymph node cells, collected before intestinal transplant. This chain's CDR3 is CASSPPNEKLFF. The CDR3 DNA reads as TGTGCCAGCAGCCCCCCCAATGAAAAACTGTTTTTT.